The clone carrying this T cell receptor (beta chain) showed up just a few times. Its matching antigen is unknown. Libraries for TCR beta were made by quantitative 5'-RACE with molecular barcodes. One entry per CDR3 protein, called by TCRdb with MiXCR from the 5' RACE reads. The table records 150,000 to 200,000 distinct CDR3 sequences, under 35% of them present only once. The sample is drawn from a study of CD8 T cells in ankylosing spondylitis. Notes on the study in general: CD8+ cells made up the disease-linked clones, which were relatively rare in peripheral blood. Clones linked to disease were reported to show significant enrichment in matched ankylosing spondylitis synovial fluid. What seemed typical of ankylosing spondylitis blood was a TCR beta motif built from about 8 highly homologous variants.

CDR3 length equals 15 residues. The germline V gene encodes CDR1 SNHLY and CDR2 FYNNEI. Trimming pared 5 bases from V and 1 base from J, leaving 14 bases between. The source is a male donor with ankylosing spondylitis. Sequenced material: synovial fluid, either unsorted or a sorted T cell fraction (not recorded which). The gene calls are TRBV2 and TRBJ2-5, with D perhaps matching TRBD2 (5 bases). CDR3 protein: CASSLNGAGQETQYF. CDR3 nucleotides: TGTGCCAGCAGTCTAAACGGTGCGGGCCAAGAGACCCAGTACTTC.